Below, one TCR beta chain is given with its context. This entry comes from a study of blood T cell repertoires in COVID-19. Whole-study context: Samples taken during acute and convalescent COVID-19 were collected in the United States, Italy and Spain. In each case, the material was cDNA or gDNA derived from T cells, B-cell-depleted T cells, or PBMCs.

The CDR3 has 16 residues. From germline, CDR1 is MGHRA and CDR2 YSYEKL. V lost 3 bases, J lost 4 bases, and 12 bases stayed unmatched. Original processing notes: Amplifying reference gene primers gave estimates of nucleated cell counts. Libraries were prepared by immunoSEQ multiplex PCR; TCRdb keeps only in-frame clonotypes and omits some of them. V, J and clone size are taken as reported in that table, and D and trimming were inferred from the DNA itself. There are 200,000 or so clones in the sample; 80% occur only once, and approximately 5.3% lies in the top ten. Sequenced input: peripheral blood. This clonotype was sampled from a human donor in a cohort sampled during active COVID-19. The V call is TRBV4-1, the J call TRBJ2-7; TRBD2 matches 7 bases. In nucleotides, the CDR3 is TGCGCCAGCAGCCAGGGGGTGGGGCGGGAGCGGTACGAGCAGTACTTC. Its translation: CASSQGVGRERYEQYF.